This T cell receptor (beta chain) was observed in a study of identical twins. Findings and caveats of the study: Invariant cells of the MAIT and iNKT types might have partly distorted the zero-insertion analyses. Conclusions came from cross-sectional statistical analysis, not from following the same donors.

This clonotype was found a few times. The antigen is unknown. J gave up 6 bases and V 2 bases, and 9 bases lay outside the gene matches. Germline assignment: CDR1 SGHDT and CDR2 YYEEEE. CDR3 length equals 17 residues. Using its own MiXCR run on the 5' RACE reads, TCRdb lists one record per CDR3 protein. The repertoire holds approximately 500,000 distinct CDR3 sequences, with 20% to 30% as singletons. The same sample was also used in a study of T cells expressing NK-cell markers. Per that study: There were seven HCMV-seropositive donors and one seronegative donor among the eight sequenced. Also leading the CD3+CD56-NKG2C+ fraction in a handful of donors were these clonotypes.

The sample taken for sequencing was CD4+ T cells sorted from blood. The V gene is TRBV5-6, the J gene TRBJ2-1; 12 nucleotides align to TRBD2. The sequence derives from a young woman in good health. CDR3 sequence (DNA): TGTGCCAGCAGCTTTCGGACTAGCGGGACCCGCTTCAATGAGCAGTTCTTC. Protein: CASSFRTSGTRFNEQFF.